Described below is a single T cell receptor beta chain sequence and its context. No antigen is known for it. One base away there is no much larger clone; base qualities are not given. Libraries came from the immunoSEQ multiplex PCR assay. The clones in this table, taken by TCRdb from immuneACCESS, are in-frame only. Not every clone is retained; where verified, under half of the shortfall comes from an unresolved V gene, and the cause of the rest is unknown. The sample table contains fewer than 25,000 clones; only one count was recorded for about 80% of them. Roughly 27% of the sample goes to the ten largest clones. Reading the germline V gene gives CDR1 SGHTA and CDR2 FQGNSA. Measured from the cysteine to the phenylalanine, the CDR3 is 14 residues long. CDR3 DNA is the only sequence kept; it has 42 bases, read in frame from the first base. V is reduced by 1 base and J by 8 bases, leaving a spacing of 11 bases between them.

This specimen comes from a study of control samples from healthy donors and cancer patients (dated by TCRdb to about 2020). Sequenced material: PBMCs. The source of this sequence is a man in his 60s with head and neck cancer. The sequence links TRBV7-2 to TRBJ1-4; the best D guess is TRBD1, with 6 bases matching. Here the CDR3 is given as CASSLGGAGEKLFF. The nucleotide sequence reads TGTGCCAGCAGCTTAGGGGGGGCTGGGGAAAAACTGTTTTTT.